The entry below describes one T cell receptor beta chain. Germline assignment: CDR1 MNHNS and CDR2 SASEGT. The CDR3 totals 15 residues. The V end lost 1 base, the J end lost 9 bases, and 18 bases lay between the germline ends. The sample comes from a study of blood T cell repertoires in COVID-19. Libraries were prepared by immunoSEQ multiplex PCR; TCRdb keeps only in-frame clonotypes and omits some of them. Counted here are around 250,000 clones, approximately 85% occurring once; the ten biggest clones make up approximately 2%. Material for sequencing was PBMCs or T cells enriched from blood (not recorded which). The chain couples TRBV6-1 to TRBJ2-5, with D unclear. The TCR sequence derives from a woman aged 45-59 years who had recovered from COVID-19. The CDR3 DNA reads TGTGCCAGCAGTGAAGTTCACCCACCAACCCGGGCCCAGTACTTC. Its protein product is CASSEVHPPTRAQYF.